The 20 T cell receptor beta chains presented below share a single source sample, sequenced in a study of blood T cell repertoires in COVID-19. Measured with immunoSEQ multiplex PCR; TCRdb has only the in-frame clones, and not every one. The sample lists 65,000 to 80,000 clones; around 86% were seen once. Sequenced input: peripheral blood. These receptors came from a man between 25 and 39 years old with acute or convalescent COVID-19.

Concerning this clone itself: The same CDR3 can be traced to other DNA sequences in this sample. The chain combines TRBV10-3 with TRBJ1-1; 9 bases agree with TRBD1. This CDR3 has 12 residues. Germline V gives CDR1 ENHRY, CDR2 SYGVKD. J gave up 5 bases and V 10 bases, and 5 bases lay outside the gene matches. The CDR3 loop is CATGQGLTEAFF. Here the CDR3 DNA reads TGTGCCACCGGACAGGGGTTGACTGAAGCTTTCTTT.

The CDR3 protein is CASSAGGAGTGELFF. The CDR3 DNA reads TGTGCCAGCAGCGCAGGGGGCGCGGGCACCGGGGAGCTGTTTTTT. The J gene is TRBJ2-2, the V gene TRBV9, with 8 bases identical to TRBD1. Germline V gene data show CDR1 as SGDLS and CDR2 as YYNGEE. J gave up 4 bases and V 3 bases, and 5 bases lay outside the gene matches. This CDR3 is 15 amino acids long.

This rearrangement joins TRBV4-2 to TRBJ1-1; D call uncertain. The germline CDR1 and CDR2 sequences are LGHNA and YNFKEQ. With 2 bases removed from V and 1 base from J, the gap between germline ends came to 8 bases. CDR3 length equals 14 residues. The CDR3 DNA is TGTGCCAGCAGCCAACCGACGGGGAACACTGAAGCTTTCTTT. Its protein is CASSQPTGNTEAFF.

There are a few counts of this clone. The V gene is TRBV29-1, the J gene TRBJ1-1; perhaps TRBD1 as D (6 bases). The CDR3 contains 13 residues. V was pared by 7 bases and J by 0 bases, with 12 bases between. Germline V lookup: CDR1 SQVTM, CDR2 ANQGSEA. The CDR3 here is CSANGQMNTEAFF. The DNA for the CDR3 is TGCAGCGCCAACGGACAGATGAACACTGAAGCTTTCTTT.

V gene TRBV30 combines with J gene TRBJ2-7; 12 nucleotides align to TRBD1. Per the germline V gene, CDR1 is GTSNPN and CDR2 is SVGIG (reference sequence). The CDR3 spans 16 residues. The CDR3 sequence is CALVGQGALFPYEQYF. CDR3 bases: TGTGCTCTCGTGGGACAGGGGGCCCTTTTCCCCTACGAGCAGTACTTC.

The rearrangement uses TRBV2 and TRBJ2-3, with 16 bases aligning to TRBD2. With V trimmed by 6 bases and J by 9 bases, 3 bases remained unmatched. The CDR3 sequence is 14 residues long. CDR1 is SNHLY and CDR2 is FYNNEI in the germline V gene. CDR3 residues: CASRGLAGGGTQYF. The DNA for the CDR3 is TGTGCCAGCAGGGGACTAGCGGGAGGGGGCACGCAGTATTTT.

The CDR3 is CASSLAGLAYEQYF. DNA of the CDR3: TGTGCCAGCAGCTTAGCTGGACTAGCCTACGAGCAGTACTTC. The J gene is TRBJ2-7, the V gene TRBV7-9; 7 positions match TRBD2. V lost 0 bases to trimming and J lost 2 bases; unmatched junction nucleotides: 1. The germline gives CDR1 SEHNR, CDR2 FQNEAQ (reference sequence). The CDR3 is 14 amino acids.

The V call is TRBV18, the J call TRBJ1-4; the D gene is possibly TRBD1 (6 bases). Germline V gives CDR1 KGHSH, CDR2 LQKENI. This CDR3 contains 14 residues. The ends were cut back, 3 bases at V and 8 bases at J, with 13 bases in the middle. The CDR3 DNA sequence: TGTGCCAGCTCACCTGACAGGTTGGGAGAAAAACTGTTTTTT. Its protein is CASSPDRLGEKLFF.

This clone was found once. This chain connects TRBV4-2 to TRBJ1-2; D might be TRBD1 (6 bases). V lost 0 bases to trimming and J lost 8 bases, with 13 bases between them. The CDR3 is 14 amino acids. Germline V gives CDR1 LGHNA, CDR2 YNFKEQ. The CDR3 spells CASSQDRQAQGYTF. CDR3 coding DNA: TGTGCCAGCAGCCAAGATAGACAGGCCCAGGGCTACACCTTC.

V gene TRBV15 combines with J gene TRBJ2-1; 8 bases are a match to TRBD1. The junction had 6 bases not matched to a gene; V was cut back by 3 bases and J by 5 bases. Germline values: CDR1 LNHNV, CDR2 YYDKDF (reference sequence). The CDR3 runs 15 residues. CDR3 sequence (DNA): TGTGCCACCAGCAGTGGACAGGGCCCCCACAATGAGCAGTTCTTC. This gives the protein CATSSGQGPHNEQFF.

The chain combines TRBV9 with TRBJ1-4; possibly TRBD1 for D (5 bases). There are 14 residues in the CDR3. V dropped 4 bases and J dropped 7 bases, with 14 bases sitting between them. Germline V lookup: CDR1 SGDLS, CDR2 YYNGEE. Written as DNA, the CDR3 is TGTGCCAGCAGCCCCCGACAGAGAGGTGAAAAACTGTTTTTT. It is translated as CASSPRQRGEKLFF. Combining the CDR3 with reference TRBV9 and TRBJ1-4 gives the whole variable domain DSGVTQTPKHLITATGQRVTLRCSPRSGDLSVYWYQQSLDQGLQFLIQYYNGEERAKGNILERFSAQQFPDLHSELNLSSLELGDSALYFCASSPRQRGEKLFFGSGTQLSVL.

The V and J genes are TRBV6-5 and TRBJ1-2; 9 nucleotides match TRBD1. Germline V lookup: CDR1 MNHEY, CDR2 SVGAGI. With 6 bases clipped from V and 5 bases from J, the junction kept 10 bases outside the gene matches. CDR3 length: 15 residues. The CDR3 here is CASRRDIQGAYGYTF. As DNA, the CDR3 is TGTGCCAGCAGGCGCGACATACAGGGGGCTTATGGCTACACCTTC.

The V gene is TRBV5-1, the J gene TRBJ2-2; D is possibly TRBD2 (5 bases). Trimming cost V 4 bases and J 2 bases, with 15 bases left between them. The CDR3 sequence is 16 residues long. Germline CDR1 and CDR2: SGHRS and YFSETQ. CDR3 residues: CASSPWSPGNTGELFF. For the CDR3, the DNA is TGCGCCAGCAGCCCCTGGAGCCCGGGAAACACCGGGGAGCTGTTTTTT. Drawing the rest from reference TRBV5-1 and TRBJ2-2, the complete variable domain is KAGVTQTPRYLIKTRGQQVTLSCSPISGHRSVSWYQQTPGQGLQFLFEYFSETQRNKGNFPGRFSGRQFSNSRSEMNVSTLELGDSALYLCASSPWSPGNTGELFFGEGSRLTVL.

DNA of the CDR3: TGTGCCAGCAGCTTGGCGTCTAGCGGGGTCACAGATACGCAGTATTTT. This codes for CASSLASSGVTDTQYF. This chain uses TRBV5-4 with TRBJ2-3; 9 bases fit TRBD2. The V and J ends lost 0 bases and 2 bases, in that order; junction bases with no gene match: 4. CDR1 is SGHNT and CDR2 is YYREEE in the germline V gene (reference sequence). There are 16 residues in the CDR3.

This sequence joins TRBV6-5 and TRBJ1-4; TRBD1 matches 8 bases. In germline, CDR1 is MNHEY, CDR2 SVGAGI. J gave up 8 bases and V 8 bases, and 7 bases lay outside the gene matches. The CDR3 covers 13 residues. The CDR3, as DNA: TGTGCCAGCGAAGGACAGGGAGGAGAAAAACTGTTTTTT. This gives the protein CASEGQGGEKLFF.

The chain is built from TRBV29-1 and TRBJ1-5, with D perhaps matching TRBD1 (6 bases). The germline V and J ends were trimmed by 4 bases and 4 bases, with 8 bases remaining between them. This CDR3 contains 12 residues. Per the germline V gene, CDR1 is SQVTM and CDR2 is ANQGSEA. The CDR3: CSVGTGNQPQHF. The CDR3 nucleotides read TGCAGCGTTGGTACAGGGAATCAGCCCCAGCATTTT.

The chain uses TRBV2 and TRBJ2-1, with TRBD2 matching over 7 bases. Germline loops: CDR1 SNHLY, CDR2 FYNNEI. The length of the CDR3 is 14 residues. V lost 3 bases, J lost 9 bases, and 8 bases stayed unmatched. CDR3 DNA sequence: TGTGCCAGCAGTGAGTGTGCGGGAGTCTGTGAGCAGTTCTTC. Translating it yields CASSECAGVCEQFF.

The chain recombines TRBV6-2 or TRBV6-3 with TRBJ2-7, with D possibly being TRBD2 (5 bases). V lost 0 bases and J 6 bases, leaving 6 bases between the germline ends. The CDR3 is 12 amino acids. Per the germline V gene, CDR1 is MNHEY and CDR2 is SVGEGT. The CDR3 protein is CASSYSAGEQYV. CDR3 DNA sequence: TGTGCCAGCAGTTACTCGGCGGGCGAGCAGTACGTC.

The rearrangement uses TRBV9 and TRBJ2-2; TRBD1 agrees at 7 bases. The CDR3 extends over 15 amino acids. The ends lost 2 bases at V and 6 bases at J; junction bases unmatched: 7. Germline CDR1 SGDLS, CDR2 YYNGEE. The CDR3 protein is CASSVRDSWPGELFF. In nucleotides, the CDR3 is TGTGCCAGCAGCGTCCGGGACAGTTGGCCCGGGGAGCTGTTTTTT.

The genes are TRBV6-5 and TRBJ1-2; 9 bases align to TRBD1. V gave up 5 bases and J gave up 6 bases; unmatched junction bases: 10. Germline V gene data show CDR1 as MNHEY and CDR2 as SVGAGI. CDR3 length: 15 amino acids. The CDR3 loop is CASSPRTGVRDGYTF. The CDR3 DNA is TGTGCCAGCAGTCCTCGGACAGGGGTTAGAGATGGCTACACCTTC.